These 12 T cell receptor beta chains share one sample of origin, sequenced in a study of OX40 agonist ivuxolimab in advanced cancers. Profiled with immunoSEQ multiplex PCR; TCRdb holds only in-frame clones, not every one. The sample lists 30,000 to 35,000 clones; about 82% were seen once. Source: CD4+ or CD8+ T cells sorted from blood, taken in a trial of the OX40 agonist ivuxolimab. All receptors come from an adult with an advanced solid tumor such as melanoma, head and neck, liver or kidney cancer.

The chain is built from TRBV27 and TRBJ2-2; D is ambiguous. Germline V lookup: CDR1 MNHEY, CDR2 SMNVEV (reference sequence). The CDR3 loop spans 13 amino acids. With 2 bases removed from V and 4 bases from J, the gap between germline ends came to 5 bases. CDR3 residues: CASSLTATGELFF. The CDR3 DNA reads as TGTGCCAGCAGTTTAACGGCCACCGGGGAGCTGTTTTTT.

The chain employs TRBV19 and TRBJ2-2; possibly TRBD2 for D (9 bases). V lost 3 bases, J lost 6 bases, and 32 bases lay in between. This CDR3 spans 21 amino acids. CDR1 and CDR2 (germline): LNHDA, SQIVND (reference sequence). CDR3 sequence: CASSIITGGLYVAGVPGELFF. CDR3 sequence (DNA): TGTGCCAGTAGTATCATAACAGGGGGACTGTACGTAGCGGGAGTCCCCGGGGAGCTGTTTTTT.

The V and J genes are TRBV7-8 and TRBJ1-1, with D hard to call. Germline lookup yields CDR1 SGHVS and CDR2 FQNEAQ. V lost 1 base and J lost 2, with 11 bases in between. The CDR3 loop spans 15 amino acids. The CDR3 bases are TGTGCCAGCAGCTTAGTGGTGGCAGTAAACACTGAAGCTTTCTTT. Translating it yields CASSLVVAVNTEAFF.

The gene calls are TRBV19 and TRBJ2-1; 7 positions agree with TRBD2. V dropped 3 bases and J dropped 3; count of bases not matched to a gene: 5. The length of the CDR3 is 15 residues. The germline V gene encodes CDR1 LNHDA and CDR2 SQIVND (reference sequence). The CDR3 sequence is CASSIGGSDYNEQFF. The CDR3 bases are TGTGCCAGTAGTATCGGCGGGAGTGACTACAATGAGCAGTTCTTC.

The rearrangement joins TRBV7-6 to TRBJ2-2; TRBD1 agrees at 9 bases. The CDR3 totals 16 residues. CDR1 and CDR2 from the germline V gene are SGHVS and FNYEAQ. V was pared by 4 bases and J by 1 base, with 4 bases of the junction left unmatched. The CDR3 DNA reads as TGTGCCAGCAGCTGGGACAGGGAAGAGAACACCGGGGAGCTGTTTTTT. Its translation is CASSWDREENTGELFF.

This clone was counted once. One junction end disagrees with the germline gene, perhaps due to a read error. The V and J genes are TRBV15 and TRBJ2-1; D call uncertain. CDR1 is LNHNV, CDR2 YYDKDF, per germline (reference sequence). The CDR3 length is 16 residues. CDR3 coding DNA: TGTGCCGCCAGCAGACCTGGGATGTTCACTGGGAATGAGCAGTTCTTC. This sequence encodes CAASRPGMFTGNEQFF.

This chain uses TRBV19 with TRBJ1-2; possibly TRBD1 for D (5 bases). The CDR3 is 11 residues long. V was shortened by 6 bases and J by 8 bases, with 10 bases between the two germline ends. In germline, CDR1 is LNHDA, CDR2 SQIVND (reference sequence). The CDR3 nucleotides are TGTGCCAGTAGGACAGTCTACGGCTACACCTTC. Protein sequence: CASRTVYGYTF.

In this sample, this clone turned up many times. This sequence joins TRBV10-1 and TRBJ1-1; a possible D gene is TRBD1 (6 bases). V lost 5 bases and J 1 base, leaving 11 bases between the germline ends. The CDR3 has 14 amino acids. Germline V gives CDR1 WNHNN, CDR2 SYGVQD (reference sequence). As DNA, the CDR3 is TGCGCCAGCAGTAGGGACACCTCGAACACTGAAGCTTTCTTT. Translating it yields CASSRDTSNTEAFF.

This chain uses TRBV15 with TRBJ1-4, with no clear D. CDR1 is LNHNV, CDR2 YYDKDF, per germline (reference sequence). There are 13 residues in the CDR3. The ends were cut back, 0 bases at V and 7 bases at J, with 6 bases in the middle. As DNA, the CDR3 is TGTGCCACCAGCAGAGAATATGGTGAAAAACTGTTTTTT. This gives the protein CATSREYGEKLFF. The full variable domain, with the rest looked up from reference TRBV15 and TRBJ1-4, is DAMVIQNPRYQVTQFGKPVTLSCSQTLNHNVMYWYQQKSSQAPKLLFHYYDKDFNNEADTPDNFQSRRPNTSFCFLDIRSPGLGDTAMYLCATSREYGEKLFFGSGTQLSVL.

This clone was recorded at least ten times. The same CDR3 is also encoded by other DNA sequences in this sample. The rearrangement links TRBV12-5 to TRBJ1-1; no firm D call. V shed 2 bases and J shed 3 bases, with 7 bases lying between them. The CDR3 is 13 residues long. Germline CDR1 reads LGHNT; CDR2 reads FRNRAP. The CDR3 DNA reads TGTGCTAGTGGTTTGTCGCGGGACACTGAAGCTTTCTTT. Translation gives CASGLSRDTEAFF. Variable domain in full (rest from reference TRBV12-5 and TRBJ1-1): DARVTQTPRHKVTEMGQEVTMRCQPILGHNTVFWYRQTMMQGLELLAYFRNRAPLDDSGMPKDRFSAEMPDATLATLKIQPSEPRDSAVYFCASGLSRDTEAFFGQGTRLTVV.

The rearrangement joins TRBV1 to TRBJ1-3; the D call of TRBD1 is as the table states it, not checked on the DNA. TRBV1 is a pseudogene. The CDR3 has 15 residues. The CDR3 DNA reads TGCACCAGCAGCCAGATACAGGGGATTTGTAACACCATATATTTT. This translates into CTSSQIQGICNTIYF.

This clone was recorded only once. This rearrangement joins TRBV27 to TRBJ2-1, with D unresolved. Trimming took 1 base from V and 4 from J, leaving 20 bases between them. The CDR3 sequence is 18 residues long. Looked up from germline, CDR1 is MNHEY and CDR2 is SMNVEV (reference sequence). The CDR3 is CASSLLTPALVSYNEQFF. The CDR3 DNA is TGTGCCAGCAGTTTATTGACTCCGGCTTTGGTTTCTTACAATGAGCAGTTCTTC.